This passage covers 8 T cell receptor beta chains from one sample sequenced in a study of blood T cells in healthy people across ages. Primers used in a second PCR of roughly 7 to 12 cycles were a sample-barcoded 5' primer and a J-beta primer mix. TCRdb recomputed calls from the 5' RACE reads with MiXCR, one row per CDR3 protein. The table lists over 1,200,000 distinct CDR3 sequences, approximately 59% of them singletons, with 5.5% to 8% in the top ten. Sequenced: blood. These receptors were obtained from a man aged 18 to 29 in good health.

This clonotype was counted once. The chain couples TRBV6-1 to TRBJ2-4; no clear D gene. The DNA end is a closer match to TRBJ2-7, so the J assignment may be wrong. CDR3 length: 13 amino acids. Germline assignment: CDR1 MNHNS and CDR2 SASEGT. CDR3 sequence reads: CASSVQVAYEQYF. CDR3 nucleotide sequence: TGTGCCAGCAGTGTCCAAGTGGCCTACGAGCAGTACTTC.

The rearrangement joins TRBV5-1 to TRBJ2-7; D possibly uses TRBD1 or TRBD2 (5 bases each). The V end lost 0 bases, the J end lost 4 bases, and 14 bases lay between the germline ends. Germline V gene sequence: CDR1 SGHRS, CDR2 YFSETQ. CDR3 length equals 15 residues. As DNA, the CDR3 is TGCGCCAGCAGCTTGGGAGGGGCCGGGGTTTACGAGCAGTACTTC. Its protein product is CASSLGGAGVYEQYF.

This rearrangement joins TRBV5-1 to TRBJ1-2; no clear D. CDR3 length: 16 residues. Deletions cut 4 bases from V and 7 bases from J, with 23 bases between. Germline CDR1 is SGHRS and CDR2 is YFSETQ. CDR3 DNA: TGCGCCAGCAGCACCCCCGCCGGACCTCAGGAGGTTGGCTACACCTTC. This codes for CASSTPAGPQEVGYTF.

CDR3 nucleotide sequence: TGTGCCATCAAGACTTCGATTGCCGACTACAATGAGCAGTTCTTC. Its protein product is CAIKTSIADYNEQFF. The chain joins TRBV6-6 to TRBJ2-1, with D unclear. Germline V gene data show CDR1 as MNHNY and CDR2 as SVGAGI (reference sequence). This CDR3 is 15 amino acids long. The ends were cut back, 10 bases at V and 3 bases at J, with 19 bases in the middle.

The chain combines TRBV4-1 with TRBJ2-2; possible D gene TRBD2, 5 bases. The CDR3 spans 14 residues. Between the trimmed V and J ends, which lost 2 bases and 4 bases, there was a span of 8 bases. CDR1 MGHRA and CDR2 YSYEKL come from the germline V gene. CDR3 DNA sequence: TGCGCCAGCAGCCAAACTAGTTTCACCGGGGAGCTGTTTTTT. This sequence encodes CASSQTSFTGELFF.

The chain has TRBV3-1 and TRBJ1-2, with a weak D call TRBD1 (5 bases). The CDR3 contains 15 residues. Germline V lookup: CDR1 LGHDT, CDR2 YNNKEL (reference sequence). Between the trimmed V and J ends, which lost 1 base and 5 bases, there was a span of 14 bases. Written as DNA, the CDR3 is TGTGCCAGCAGCCAAGGCCCGGGCAGGGCTTATGGCTACACCTTC. Translation: CASSQGPGRAYGYTF.

The CDR3, as DNA: TGTGCCAGCAGCCCGAGCCGGCTTCCCCAAGAGACCCAGTACTTC. Amino acids: CASSPSRLPQETQYF. The genes are TRBV7-6 and TRBJ2-5; D call uncertain. CDR1 is SGHVS, CDR2 FNYEAQ, per germline. V was pared by 5 bases and J by 1 base, with 14 bases between. CDR3 size: 15 residues.

V is TRBV5-1 and J is TRBJ2-4; D is possibly TRBD2 (5 bases). TRBJ2-5 matches the DNA end more closely, so the J call is doubtful. The CDR3 sequence is 13 residues long. The V gene's germline CDR1 is SGHRS and CDR2 YFSETQ. Here the CDR3 DNA reads TGCGCCAGCACCCCCGACGGGGAAGAGACCCAGTACTTC. Encoded protein: CASTPDGEETQYF.